This T cell receptor (beta chain) was retrieved from a study of blood T cell repertoires in COVID-19. At the level of the study: Samples of COVID-19 (acute and convalescent) were obtained from the United States, Italy and Spain. PBMCs, B-cell-depleted T cells, or T cells were the source of the cDNA or gDNA that made up the material.

Per the germline V gene, CDR1 is GTSNPN and CDR2 is SVGIG (reference sequence). The CDR3 spans 15 residues. V lost 2 bases to trimming and J lost 7 bases, with 18 bases between them. The authors' processing: For nucleated cells, counts were estimated from reference gene primer amplification. The repertoire was sequenced with immunoSEQ multiplex PCR; TCRdb's copy has only in-frame clones and lacks some. V, J and clone size were drawn from that table, and D and trimming were deduced from the DNA. This table has 50,000 or so clones, 70% to 90% appearing once. The sample was peripheral blood. This rearrangement joins TRBV30 to TRBJ2-1; D might be TRBD1 (5 bases). This clonotype originated in a human donor in a cohort sampled during active COVID-19. As DNA, the CDR3 is TGTGCCTGGAGTAAGGGAACCCTTGGGGCGAATGAGCAGTTCTTC. Translating gives CAWSKGTLGANEQFF.